The clone carrying this T cell receptor beta chain was seen a handful of times. The CDR3 is made up of 15 amino acids. Per germline, CDR1 SGHRS and CDR2 YFSETQ. The germline V and J ends were trimmed by 7 bases and 4 bases, with 19 bases remaining between them. MiXCR, run by TCRdb on the RT-PCR reads, gives a single entry per CDR3 protein. This table has approximately 720,000 distinct CDR3 sequences, 12% to 15% appearing once. The rearrangement joins TRBV5-1 to TRBJ2-3; maybe TRBD1 (6 bases). This receptor was obtained from a female donor in good health, serving as a healthy control. Sequencing used memory CD4+ T cells from blood. CDR3 DNA sequence: TGCGCCAGCTTCTTGGGTCAGGGGCAGGCAGATACGCAGTATTTT. Amino acid sequence: CASFLGQGQADTQYF.